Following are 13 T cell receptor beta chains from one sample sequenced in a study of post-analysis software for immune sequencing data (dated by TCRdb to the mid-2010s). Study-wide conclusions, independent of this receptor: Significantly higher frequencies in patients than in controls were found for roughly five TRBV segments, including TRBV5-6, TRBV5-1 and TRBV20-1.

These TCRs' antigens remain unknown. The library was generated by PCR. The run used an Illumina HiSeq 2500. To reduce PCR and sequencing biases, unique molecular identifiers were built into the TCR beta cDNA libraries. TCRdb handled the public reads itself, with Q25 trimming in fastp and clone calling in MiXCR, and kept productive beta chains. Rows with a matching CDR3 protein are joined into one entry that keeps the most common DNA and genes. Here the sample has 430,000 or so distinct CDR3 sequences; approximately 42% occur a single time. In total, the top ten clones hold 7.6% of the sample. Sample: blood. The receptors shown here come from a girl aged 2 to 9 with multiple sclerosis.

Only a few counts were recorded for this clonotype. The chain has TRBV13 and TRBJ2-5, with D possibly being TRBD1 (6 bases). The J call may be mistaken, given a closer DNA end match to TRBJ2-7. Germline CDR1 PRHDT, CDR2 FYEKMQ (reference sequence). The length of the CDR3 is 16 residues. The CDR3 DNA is TGTGCCAGCAGCTCCATACAGGGCCTTTTAGTAGACGAGCAGTACTTC. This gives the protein CASSSIQGLLVDEQYF.

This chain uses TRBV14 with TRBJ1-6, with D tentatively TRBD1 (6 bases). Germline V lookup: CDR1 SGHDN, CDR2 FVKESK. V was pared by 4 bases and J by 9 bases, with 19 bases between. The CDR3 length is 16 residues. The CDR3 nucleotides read TGTGCCAGCAGCCGACAAGGGGGGATTATTGGTTCACCCCTCCACTTT. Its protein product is CASSRQGGIIGSPLHF.

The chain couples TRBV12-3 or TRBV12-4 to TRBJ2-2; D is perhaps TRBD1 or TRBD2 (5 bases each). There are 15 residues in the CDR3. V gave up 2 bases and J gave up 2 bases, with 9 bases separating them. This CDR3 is CASSLQGPNTGELFF. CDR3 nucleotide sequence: TGTGCCAGCAGTTTACAGGGACCTAACACCGGGGAGCTGTTTTTT.

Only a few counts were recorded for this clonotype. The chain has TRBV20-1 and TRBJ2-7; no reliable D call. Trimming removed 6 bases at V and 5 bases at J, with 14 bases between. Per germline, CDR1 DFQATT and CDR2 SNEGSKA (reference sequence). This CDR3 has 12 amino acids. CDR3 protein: CSAGQNSNEQYF. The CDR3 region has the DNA TGCAGTGCCGGCCAGAATAGCAACGAGCAGTACTTC.

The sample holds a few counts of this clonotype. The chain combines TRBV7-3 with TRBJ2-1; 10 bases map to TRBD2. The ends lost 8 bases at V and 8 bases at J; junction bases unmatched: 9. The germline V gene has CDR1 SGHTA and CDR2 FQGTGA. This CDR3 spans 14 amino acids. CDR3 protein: CASRFSGTSDEQFF. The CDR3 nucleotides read TGTGCCAGCCGATTCTCCGGGACTAGCGATGAGCAGTTCTTC.

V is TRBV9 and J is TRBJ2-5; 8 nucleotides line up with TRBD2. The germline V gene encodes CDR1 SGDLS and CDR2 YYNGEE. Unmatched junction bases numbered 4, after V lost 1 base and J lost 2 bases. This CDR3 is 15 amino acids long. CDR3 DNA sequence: TGTGCCAGCAGCGTAAGAGCGGGGGTTCAAGAGACCCAGTACTTC. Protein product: CASSVRAGVQETQYF.

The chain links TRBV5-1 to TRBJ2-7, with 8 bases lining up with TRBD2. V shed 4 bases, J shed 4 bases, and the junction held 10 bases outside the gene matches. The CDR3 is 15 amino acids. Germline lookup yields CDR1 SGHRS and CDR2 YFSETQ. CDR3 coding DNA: TGCGCCAGCAGCCCGAGTCTAGCGGGCCGGTACGAGCAGTACTTC. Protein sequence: CASSPSLAGRYEQYF.

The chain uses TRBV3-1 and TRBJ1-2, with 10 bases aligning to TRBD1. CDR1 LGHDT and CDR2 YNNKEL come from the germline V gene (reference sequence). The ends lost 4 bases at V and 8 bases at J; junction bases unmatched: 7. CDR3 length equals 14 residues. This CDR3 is CASSRRQGARGYTF. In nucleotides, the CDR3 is TGTGCCAGCAGCCGTAGACAGGGGGCGCGCGGCTACACCTTC.

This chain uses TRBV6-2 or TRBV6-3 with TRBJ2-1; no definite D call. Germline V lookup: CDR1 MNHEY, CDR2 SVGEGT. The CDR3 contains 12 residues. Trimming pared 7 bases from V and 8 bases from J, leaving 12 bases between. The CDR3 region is CASTGVLDEQFF. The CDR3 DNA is TGTGCCAGCACAGGAGTTCTCGATGAGCAGTTCTTC.

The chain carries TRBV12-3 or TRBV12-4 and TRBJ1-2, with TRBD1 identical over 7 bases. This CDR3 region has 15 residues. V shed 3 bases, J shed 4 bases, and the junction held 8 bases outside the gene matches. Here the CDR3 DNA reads TGTGCCAGCAGTTTGATACAGGGGCCTAGCTATGGCTACACCTTC. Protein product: CASSLIQGPSYGYTF.

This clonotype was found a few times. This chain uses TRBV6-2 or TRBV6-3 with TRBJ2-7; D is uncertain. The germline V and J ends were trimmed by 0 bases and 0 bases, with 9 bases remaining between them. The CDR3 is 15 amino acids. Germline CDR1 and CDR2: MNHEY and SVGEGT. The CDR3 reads CASSYSWGSSYEQYF. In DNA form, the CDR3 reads TGTGCCAGCAGTTACTCGTGGGGAAGCTCCTACGAGCAGTACTTC.

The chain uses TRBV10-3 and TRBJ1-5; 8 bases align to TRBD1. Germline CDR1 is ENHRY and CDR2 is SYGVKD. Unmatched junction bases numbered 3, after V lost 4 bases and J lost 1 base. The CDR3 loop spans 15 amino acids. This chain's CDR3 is CAISAGGSSNQPQHF. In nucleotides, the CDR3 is TGTGCCATCAGTGCAGGGGGCTCGAGCAATCAGCCCCAGCATTTT.

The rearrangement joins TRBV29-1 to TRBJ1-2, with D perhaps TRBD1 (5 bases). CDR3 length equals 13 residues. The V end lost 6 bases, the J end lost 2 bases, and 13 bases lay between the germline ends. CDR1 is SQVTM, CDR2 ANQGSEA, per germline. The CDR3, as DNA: TGCAGCGTCCCGTCGACAGTAAACTATGGCTACACCTTC. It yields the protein CSVPSTVNYGYTF.